Shown below are 30 T cell receptor beta chains from a single sample sequenced in a study of pediatric ulcerative colitis. Assay: immunoSEQ multiplex PCR; the TCRdb copy retains only in-frame clones and omits some. The profile covers 25,000 to 35,000 clones, with roughly 86% appearing a single time and 3.5% to 4.5% taken by the ten largest. The sequencing sample was made of blood. These receptors were obtained from a boy aged 5 to 17 with severe ulcerative colitis.

The rearrangement uses TRBV5-1 and TRBJ2-3, with D maybe TRBD1 (6 bases). Germline CDR1 reads SGHRS; CDR2 reads YFSETQ. V lost 4 bases, J lost 4 bases, and 16 bases lay in between. CDR3 size: 15 residues. CDR3 protein: CASSDRTGSPDTQYF. The CDR3 DNA follows: TGCGCCAGCAGCGACAGGACCGGTTCCCCAGATACGCAGTATTTT.

The chain has TRBV19 and TRBJ1-1, with D possibly matching TRBD1 (5 bases). The CDR3 extends over 11 amino acids. From germline, CDR1 is LNHDA and CDR2 SQIVND (reference sequence). V was shortened by 2 bases and J by 10 bases, with 8 bases between the two germline ends. CDR3: CASSIYGGAFF. CDR3 DNA sequence: TGTGCCAGTAGTATATACGGGGGAGCTTTCTTT.

The rearrangement joins TRBV19 to TRBJ1-2, with a weak D call TRBD1 (6 bases). Per germline, CDR1 LNHDA and CDR2 SQIVND (reference sequence). The CDR3 has 15 amino acids. Trimming took 4 bases from V and 0 from J, leaving 12 bases between them. The CDR3 region is CASSRTVQANYGYTF. CDR3 bases: TGTGCCAGTAGTAGGACAGTTCAAGCTAACTATGGCTACACCTTC.

In this sample, this clone turned up a few times. This rearrangement joins TRBV4-3 to TRBJ1-1; the D is unclear. Germline CDR1 is LGHNA and CDR2 is YSLEER. The CDR3 runs to 13 residues. V gave up 0 bases and J gave up 3 bases, with 5 bases separating them. The CDR3 here is CASSQDRDTEAFF. The DNA for the CDR3 is TGCGCCAGCAGCCAAGATCGAGACACTGAAGCTTTCTTT.

V gene TRBV25-1 combines with J gene TRBJ2-2; D is ambiguous. CDR1 and CDR2 from the germline V gene are MGHDK and SYGVNS. CDR3 size: 13 residues. V lost 5 bases, J lost 6 bases, and 10 bases lay in between. CDR3 residues: CASSRIYPGELFF. CDR3 DNA sequence: TGTGCCAGCAGTAGAATATATCCCGGGGAGCTGTTTTTT.

This clone was observed a few times. This chain connects TRBV5-1 to TRBJ1-6; 10 nucleotides line up with TRBD1. After removal of 5 bases from V and 9 bases from J, the junction contained 5 bases not matched to a gene. CDR1 and CDR2 (germline): SGHRS, YFSETQ. CDR3 length: 14 amino acids. In DNA form, the CDR3 reads TGCGCCAGCAGGCCCCGGGACAGGGGTTCACCCCTCCACTTT. Its translation is CASRPRDRGSPLHF.

The CDR3 nucleotides read TGTGCCTGGAGTTATATGGGAGAGGGGGGAAAACTGTTTTTT. Amino acids: CAWSYMGEGGKLFF. The V gene is TRBV30, the J gene TRBJ1-4; perhaps TRBD1 as D (6 bases). Trimming removed 2 bases at V and 10 bases at J, with 17 bases between. CDR3 length: 14 residues. Germline lookup yields CDR1 GTSNPN and CDR2 SVGIG (reference sequence).

The chain carries TRBV6-4 and TRBJ2-1; no firm D call. The V gene's germline CDR1 is MRHNA and CDR2 SNTAGT. Trimming removed 5 bases at V and 4 bases at J, with 15 bases between. This CDR3 spans 15 amino acids. This CDR3 reads CASSPGDKPYNEQFF. The CDR3 nucleotides are TGTGCCAGCAGTCCTGGTGATAAGCCGTACAATGAGCAGTTCTTC.

The chain uses TRBV6-1 and TRBJ2-2; no clear D gene. The germline CDR1 and CDR2 sequences are MNHNS and SASEGT. Trimming left V 4 bases short and J 1 base short, with 13 bases between. This CDR3 comprises 16 residues. The CDR3: CASSATQTVNTGELFF. The CDR3 coding sequence is TGTGCCAGCAGTGCGACACAGACGGTGAACACCGGGGAGCTGTTTTTT.

The chain employs TRBV5-1 and TRBJ2-3; D is possibly TRBD2 (6 bases). Trimming stripped 2 bases from V and 3 bases from J, with 10 bases between. This CDR3 comprises 14 residues. CDR1 is SGHRS and CDR2 is YFSETQ in the germline V gene. In nucleotides, the CDR3 is TGCGCCAGCAGCTTTACTAGCCTGACAGATACGCAGTATTTT. Encoded protein: CASSFTSLTDTQYF.

The V call is TRBV7-8, the J call TRBJ2-7; 9 bases match TRBD1. CDR3 size: 14 residues. V gave up 7 bases and J gave up 4 bases; unmatched junction bases: 8. CDR1 is SGHVS, CDR2 FQNEAQ, per germline. The CDR3: CASTNTGGEYEQYF. The CDR3 coding sequence is TGTGCCAGCACAAATACAGGGGGCGAATACGAGCAGTACTTC.

The chain joins TRBV19 to TRBJ1-2, with 7 bases identical to TRBD1. V was pared by 6 bases and J by 8 bases, with 6 bases of the junction left unmatched. Germline V lookup: CDR1 LNHDA, CDR2 SQIVND (reference sequence). This CDR3 spans 12 amino acids. CDR3 residues: CASRDRFGGYTF. The CDR3 nucleotides read TGTGCCAGTAGGGACAGGTTTGGCGGCTACACCTTC.

This chain links TRBV5-6 with TRBJ1-2, with D perhaps TRBD1 (6 bases). CDR3 length: 12 amino acids. The germline V and J ends were trimmed by 3 bases and 8 bases, with 11 bases remaining between them. The germline gives CDR1 SGHDT, CDR2 YYEEEE. CDR3 nucleotide sequence: TGTGCCAGCAGCTCGCCTCAGGGGGGCTACACCTTC. Amino acid sequence: CASSSPQGGYTF. The whole variable domain, remainder taken from reference TRBV5-6 and TRBJ1-2, is DAGVTQSPTHLIKTRGQQVTLRCSPKSGHDTVSWYQQALGQGPQFIFQYYEEEERQRGNFPDRFSGHQFPNYSSELNVNALLLGDSALYLCASSSPQGGYTFGSGTRLTVV.

The chain joins TRBV15 to TRBJ2-5; TRBD2 matches at 8 bases. This CDR3 spans 17 amino acids. CDR1 is LNHNV, CDR2 YYDKDF, per germline (reference sequence). V trimming: 0 bases; J trimming: 7 bases; junction bases outside the gene matches: 13. The CDR3 coding sequence is TGTGCCACCAGCAGAGACTCAGCGGGGGCCTCCGGGGGGACCCAGTACTTC. Protein sequence: CATSRDSAGASGGTQYF.

The V gene is TRBV7-2, the J gene TRBJ2-7, with 10 bases fitting TRBD2. This CDR3 contains 15 residues. Germline trimming cut 4 bases from V and 2 bases from J; bases unmatched to any gene: 5. Germline assignment: CDR1 SGHTA and CDR2 FQGNSA. CDR3 protein: CASSYASGGTYEQYF. The CDR3 coding sequence is TGTGCCAGCAGCTATGCTAGCGGGGGAACCTACGAGCAGTACTTC. Filled out from reference TRBV7-2 and TRBJ2-7, the complete variable domain reads GAGVSQSPSNKVTEKGKDVELRCDPISGHTALYWYRQSLGQGLEFLIYFQGNSAPDKSGLPSDRFSAERTGGSVSTLTIQRTQQEDSAVYLCASSYASGGTYEQYFGPGTRLTVT.

The chain recombines TRBV25-1 with TRBJ2-7; TRBD1 matches 9 bases. V lost 4 bases and J lost 1; bases outside the gene matches: 8. Germline lookup yields CDR1 MGHDK and CDR2 SYGVNS. The CDR3 consists of 16 residues. For the CDR3, the DNA is TGTGCCAGCAGTGGCCCGGGACAGGGAGGGTCCTACGAGCAGTACTTC. Amino acid sequence: CASSGPGQGGSYEQYF.

The chain joins TRBV2 to TRBJ1-2; D is undetermined. The CDR3 runs 13 residues. Germline CDR1 reads SNHLY; CDR2 reads FYNNEI. The V and J ends lost 6 bases and 5 bases respectively, with 13 bases between them. The CDR3: CASRSRSAYGYTF. The CDR3 bases are TGTGCCAGCAGAAGCAGGTCGGCTTATGGCTACACCTTC.

The CDR3 DNA follows: TGTGCCTTGTCTAGCGGGGGGTCGGGCGGGGAGCTGTTTTTT. This codes for CALSSGGSGGELFF. The chain carries TRBV30 and TRBJ2-2; 11 bases are shared with TRBD2. The trim removed 7 bases at V and 7 bases at J, leaving 8 bases unmatched. In germline, CDR1 is GTSNPN, CDR2 SVGIG (reference sequence). This CDR3 has 14 amino acids. The full variable domain, its missing parts supplied by reference TRBV30 and TRBJ2-2, is SQTIHQWPATLVQPVGSPLSLECTVEGTSNPNLYWYRQAAGRGLQLLFYSVGIGQISSEVPQNLSASRPQDRQFILSSKKLLLSDSGFYLCALSSGGSGGELFFGEGSRLTVL.

The chain is built from TRBV7-2 and TRBJ2-5, with TRBD2 matching over 8 bases. CDR1 and CDR2 from the germline V gene are SGHTA and FQGNSA. Trimming at V came to 5 bases and at J to 5 bases, leaving 10 bases not matched to a gene. The CDR3 extends over 15 amino acids. CDR3 protein: CASSLTGGASETQYF. CDR3 sequence (DNA): TGTGCCAGCAGCCTAACCGGGGGGGCGAGTGAGACCCAGTACTTC.

The chain combines TRBV5-4 with TRBJ2-3, with a tentative D call TRBD2 (7 bases). CDR1 and CDR2 (germline): SGHNT, YYREEE (reference sequence). The V end was cut by 6 bases, the J end by 4 bases, with 18 bases between. The CDR3 has 15 residues. CDR3 sequence reads: CASTHDGGGSDTQYF. The CDR3 nucleotides read TGTGCCAGCACCCACGATGGGGGGGGCTCAGATACGCAGTATTTT.

This clone occurred once. This sequence joins TRBV2 and TRBJ2-1; 8 bases agree with TRBD2. CDR1 and CDR2 (germline): SNHLY, FYNNEI. V trimming: 7 bases; J trimming: 4 bases; junction bases outside the gene matches: 9. This CDR3 comprises 15 residues. In DNA form, the CDR3 reads TGTGCCAGCATTATTACAGCGGGGGCATACAATGAGCAGTTCTTC. Translating it yields CASIITAGAYNEQFF.

The rearrangement links TRBV5-4 to TRBJ2-5; D is possibly TRBD2 (6 bases). V was pared by 4 bases and J by 4 bases, with 11 bases between. CDR3 length: 13 amino acids. CDR1 is SGHNT, CDR2 YYREEE, per germline (reference sequence). As DNA, the CDR3 is TGTGCCAGCAGCCTCCAGCGGGCAGAGACCCAGTACTTC. Translating it yields CASSLQRAETQYF.

This CDR3 reads CASSIRQGADNSPLHF. CDR3 DNA sequence: TGTGCCAGTAGTATCCGACAGGGGGCGGATAATTCACCCCTCCACTTT. The J gene is TRBJ1-6, the V gene TRBV19, with 10 bases aligning to TRBD1. The trim removed 3 bases at V and 5 bases at J, leaving 4 bases unmatched. Germline CDR1 LNHDA, CDR2 SQIVND (reference sequence). The CDR3 covers 16 residues.

The rearrangement links TRBV5-1 to TRBJ1-1; D perhaps matches TRBD1 (5 bases). The V end was cut by 1 base, the J end by 6 bases, with 16 bases between. This CDR3 is built from 15 residues. Germline values: CDR1 SGHRS, CDR2 YFSETQ. CDR3 in DNA: TGCGCCAGCAGCTTGAGCTCCGCCCTAGGGGCTGAAGCTTTCTTT. Its translation: CASSLSSALGAEAFF.

The genes are TRBV29-1 and TRBJ2-7, with D tentatively TRBD1 (6 bases). The CDR3 is 13 residues long. The germline V gene has CDR1 SQVTM and CDR2 ANQGSEA. V lost 5 bases and J lost 5, with 16 bases in between. The CDR3 coding sequence is TGCAGCGTTAACGGCCAGGGGAAGGACGAGCAGTACTTC. It encodes CSVNGQGKDEQYF.

CDR3 in DNA: TGTGCCAGCAGCACGAGGGGGGGCAACTACAATGAGCAGTTCTTC. Amino acids: CASSTRGGNYNEQFF. The chain employs TRBV6-5 and TRBJ2-1, with D perhaps matching TRBD2 (7 bases). This CDR3 has 15 residues. Trimming pared 6 bases from V and 3 bases from J, leaving 15 bases between. Per germline, CDR1 MNHEY and CDR2 SVGAGI.

The chain couples TRBV5-1 to TRBJ2-1, with TRBD2 as a possible D gene (7 bases). The CDR3 loop spans 15 amino acids. The V end was cut by 4 bases, the J end by 5 bases, with 16 bases between. CDR1 and CDR2 from the germline V gene are SGHRS and YFSETQ. The CDR3 reads CASSPLGGGNNEQFF. Here the CDR3 DNA reads TGCGCCAGCAGCCCCTTGGGGGGGGGCAACAATGAGCAGTTCTTC.

This rearrangement joins TRBV7-3 to TRBJ2-3; D possibly matches TRBD1 or TRBD2 (6 bases each). Germline CDR1 and CDR2: SGHTA and FQGTGA. The CDR3 is 14 residues long. The V end was cut by 1 base, the J end by 8 bases, with 13 bases between. The CDR3 here is CASSLISGGGTQYF. CDR3 nucleotide sequence: TGTGCCAGCAGCTTAATTTCCGGAGGGGGTACGCAGTATTTT.

The J gene is TRBJ1-5, the V gene TRBV11-2, with 10 nucleotides matching TRBD1. The germline gives CDR1 SGHAT, CDR2 FQNNGV. The CDR3 totals 14 residues. Germline trimming cut 5 bases from V and 9 bases from J; bases unmatched to any gene: 7. The CDR3: CASSVGTGARPQHF. As DNA, the CDR3 is TGTGCCAGCAGCGTCGGGACAGGGGCCAGGCCCCAGCATTTT.

The CDR3 DNA sequence: TGTGCCAGCTCATACGGGACGGACTACGAGCAGTACTTC. Residues: CASSYGTDYEQYF. This chain uses TRBV18 with TRBJ2-7; D may match TRBD1 or TRBD2 (5 bases each). CDR1 is KGHSH and CDR2 is LQKENI in the germline V gene. V was cut by 5 bases and J by 3 bases, with 11 bases left in between. CDR3 size: 13 residues.